This TCR beta chain was profiled in a study of OX40 agonist ivuxolimab in advanced cancers. Study observations and caveats: Also showing low normalized T-cell clonal expansion were some of the nonresponders.

Assay: immunoSEQ multiplex PCR; the TCRdb copy retains only in-frame clones and omits some. The sample records almost 80,000 clones, approximately 80% being singletons. Remarks on this clone: Its antigen is still unknown.

The CDR3 consists of 13 residues. Germline CDR1 and CDR2: LNHDA and SQIVND (reference sequence). V lost 10 bases to trimming and J lost 4 bases, with 16 bases between them. The sequences come from CD4+ or CD8+ T cells sorted from blood, collected in a trial of the OX40 agonist ivuxolimab. The chain employs TRBV19 and TRBJ2-5; D not resolved. This sequence was found in an adult with an advanced solid tumor such as melanoma, head and neck, liver or kidney cancer. The CDR3 bases are TGTGCCACTCGAACGGGCGGTCTAGAGACCCAGTACTTC. Encoded protein: CATRTGGLETQYF.